This TCR beta chain comes out of a study of shared clonotypes between healthy human individuals. Overall study: Used for every donor were three CD4 naive, three CD4 memory, two CD8 naive and one CD8 memory plate. Study outcomes and limitations: Clonotypes shared by all four donors outscored non-shared clonotypes in generation probability.

A remark on this clone: Its antigen is as yet unknown.

Samples underwent the assay at deep level. The protocol was immunoSEQ multiplex PCR, while the TCRdb copy is restricted to in-frame clones and leaves out a portion. The sample has 700,000 or so clones; around 72% are singletons. The junction had 11 bases not matched to a gene; V was cut back by 4 bases and J by 5 bases. Per germline, CDR1 SGHRS and CDR2 YFSETQ. This CDR3 contains 16 residues. The source is a woman aged 25 to 39 in good health. V and J are TRBV5-1 and TRBJ2-2; 7 nucleotides agree with TRBD2. The sample comprised memory CD4+ T cells sorted from blood. Described subset: CD45RA-negative fraction. The CDR3 region is CASSPGGRVGTGELFF. CDR3 nucleotides: TGCGCCAGCAGCCCCGGAGGGAGGGTCGGAACCGGGGAGCTGTTTTTT. Together with reference TRBV5-1 and TRBJ2-2, the CDR3 gives the full variable domain: KAGVTQTPRYLIKTRGQQVTLSCSPISGHRSVSWYQQTPGQGLQFLFEYFSETQRNKGNFPGRFSGRQFSNSRSEMNVSTLELGDSALYLCASSPGGRVGTGELFFGEGSRLTVL.